This is a list of T cell receptor beta chains from one sample in a study of metastatic and nonmetastatic thyroid tumors. TCRdb called clones again from the PCR reads with MiXCR. The sample includes tens of thousands of clones, 13% seen only once; the top ten take 14%. Sample: blood. The receptors shown here come from a female donor with papillary thyroid cancer or a benign thyroid nodule (not recorded which). Some clones in this sample may be carry-over from other donors' samples. Both conserved end residues are part of each CDR3. A D gene is named only where the DNA matches it firmly. Size is stated for part of the rows, as once, few or many counts, or as a class when the clone is expanded.

d_call	j_call	clone_size	v_call	cdr3_length	cdr3_aa	cdr3_nt
-	TRBJ1-2	many	TRBV5-1	14	CASSSQGGDYGYTF	TGCGCCAGCAGCTCCCAAGGGGGTGACTATGGCTACACCTTC
TRBD2	TRBJ2-7	many	TRBV11-2	17	CASSREGGAGGGYEQYF	TGTGCCAGCAGCCGCGAGGGGGGAGCGGGAGGGGGGTACGAGCAGTACTTC
TRBD1	TRBJ1-1	many	TRBV7-2	15	CASSPGTGTMTEAFF	TGTGCCAGCAGCCCCGGGACAGGGACGATGACTGAAGCTTTCTTT
TRBD2	TRBJ2-7	-	TRBV6-1	16	CASSPLIAGVPYEQYF	TGTGCCAGCAGTCCTCTAATAGCGGGAGTTCCCTACGAGCAGTACTTC
-	TRBJ2-5	medium-sized	TRBV6-1	13	CASSSGVAGTQYF	TGTGCCAGCAGCTCAGGGGTCGCAGGGACCCAGTACTTC
-	TRBJ2-3	many	TRBV20-1	17	CSASADSRDFSTDTQYF	TGCAGTGCTAGTGCCGATAGCCGGGACTTCAGCACAGATACGCAGTATTTT
-	TRBJ1-1	few	TRBV6-1	12	CSISEKVTEAFF	TGTTCCATCAGTGAGAAAGTCACTGAAGCTTTCTTT
-	TRBJ1-4	many	TRBV5-5	16	CASSCQTRDAREKLFF	TGTGCCAGCAGTTGTCAAACCAGGGATGCCCGGGAAAAACTGTTTTTT
-	TRBJ2-3	few	TRBV20-1	16	CSARSGVGRATDTQYF	TGCAGTGCTAGATCGGGGGTGGGGCGCGCCACAGATACGCAGTATTTT
-	TRBJ2-7	-	TRBV11-3	13	CASSLESGREQYF	TGTGCCAGCAGCTTAGAGTCAGGCCGGGAGCAGTACTTC
TRBD2	TRBJ2-7	many	TRBV29-1	14	CSVDQREGGYEQYF	TGCAGCGTTGATCAGCGGGAGGGCGGCTACGAGCAGTACTTC
TRBD2	TRBJ2-5	many	TRBV27	16	CASSFTSGRAGETQYF	TGTGCCAGCAGTTTTACTAGCGGGAGGGCCGGGGAGACCCAGTACTTC
TRBD1	TRBJ2-7	many	TRBV5-1	15	CASRPTPTGTYEQYF	TGCGCCAGCAGGCCCACCCCGACAGGGACCTACGAGCAGTACTTC
TRBD1	TRBJ1-6	medium-sized	TRBV4-1	19	CASSQGGPGQGFPLSPLHF	TGCGCCAGCAGCCAAGGGGGTCCGGGACAGGGTTTTCCACTGTCACCCCTCCACTTT
TRBD1	TRBJ2-5	-	TRBV2	12	CARRDSKETQYF	TGTGCCAGAAGGGACAGCAAAGAGACCCAGTACTTC
TRBD2	TRBJ2-7	many	TRBV12-3/TRBV12-4	13	CASSSASGRLQYF	TGTGCCAGCAGTTCGGCTAGCGGGAGACTACAGTACTTC
TRBD1	TRBJ1-5	few	TRBV19	15	CASSQTGNSNQPQHF	TGTGCCAGTAGCCAGACAGGGAATAGCAATCAGCCCCAGCATTTT
-	TRBJ2-7	medium-sized	TRBV3-1	14	CASSQDLRPYEQYF	TGTGCCAGCAGCCAAGATCTCCGTCCCTACGAGCAGTACTTC
-	TRBJ2-3	many	TRBV9	12	CASSVGTDTQYF	TGTGCCAGCAGCGTAGGGACAGATACGCAGTATTTT
-	TRBJ2-7	medium-sized	TRBV15	13	CATSKQANYEQYF	TGTGCCACCTCCAAGCAGGCCAACTACGAGCAGTACTTC
TRBD1	TRBJ1-4	medium-sized	TRBV3-1	16	CASSQQPGQGREKLFF	TGTGCCAGCAGCCAACAACCGGGACAGGGGCGGGAAAAACTGTTTTTT
-	TRBJ2-7	many	TRBV3-1	15	CASSQVFTGPYEQCF	TGTGCCAGCAGCCAAGTCTTCACGGGGCCCTACGAGCAGTGCTTC
TRBD1	TRBJ1-6	many	TRBV4-1	15	CASSQEPGQNSPLHF	TGCGCCAGCAGCCAAGAACCGGGACAGAATTCACCCCTCCACTTT
-	TRBJ2-7	-	TRBV7-2	15	CASSLGGTKSYEQYF	TGTGCCAGCAGCTTAGGCGGCACCAAGTCCTACGAGCAGTACTTC
TRBD2	TRBJ2-1	-	TRBV5-1	20	CASSLAPGLAGRGAYNEQFF	TGCGCCAGCAGCTTGGCACCGGGACTAGCGGGGCGTGGAGCCTACAATGAGCAGTTCTTC
-	TRBJ2-7	medium-sized	TRBV15	14	CATSREWGGYEQYF	TGTGCCACCAGCAGAGAGTGGGGTGGGTACGAGCAGTACTTC
TRBD2	TRBJ2-3	many	TRBV9	14	CASRPGLATDTQYF	TGTGCCAGCAGACCGGGACTAGCAACAGATACGCAGTATTTT
-	TRBJ1-3	few	TRBV28	15	CVNSSGAGAGNTIYF	TGTGTCAACAGCTCAGGGGCAGGGGCCGGAAACACCATATATTTT
TRBD2	TRBJ2-7	many	TRBV9	14	CASSAGLAGFEQYF	TGTGCCAGCAGCGCCGGACTAGCGGGCTTTGAGCAGTACTTC
TRBD2	TRBJ2-3	many	TRBV5-6	15	CASSPGTSGTDTQYF	TGTGCCAGCAGTCCCGGGACTAGCGGCACAGATACGCAGTATTTT
-	TRBJ1-5	many	TRBV20-1	14	CSALVERNNQPQHF	TGCAGTGCCTTAGTAGAACGGAACAATCAGCCCCAGCATTTT
-	TRBJ2-5	many	TRBV10-2	12	CASTGTQETQYF	TGCGCCAGCACAGGCACACAAGAGACCCAGTACTTC
TRBD2	TRBJ2-1	many	TRBV6-4	15	CASSDGTSGYNEQFF	TGTGCCAGCAGTGACGGGACTAGCGGCTACAATGAGCAGTTCTTC
-	TRBJ2-5	many	TRBV12-3/TRBV12-4	15	CASSLGQGTQETQYF	TGTGCCAGCAGTTTGGGGCAGGGCACCCAAGAGACCCAGTACTTC
-	TRBJ2-3	many	TRBV7-9	15	CASSLGLAPTDTQYF	TGTGCCAGCAGCTTGGGGCTAGCGCCCACAGATACGCAGTATTTT
TRBD2	TRBJ2-7	-	TRBV11-2	15	CASSPGGGRTYEQYF	TGTGCCAGCAGCCCTGGCGGGGGGCGAACCTACGAGCAGTACTTC
-	TRBJ1-5	-	TRBV6-5	14	CASSHGGGNQPQHF	TGTGCCAGCAGTCACGGCGGGGGCAATCAGCCCCAGCATTTT
TRBD2	TRBJ2-3	many	TRBV11-2	16	CASSLEPSGRTDTQYF	TGTGCCAGCAGCTTAGAGCCTAGCGGGAGGACAGATACGCAGTATTTT
-	TRBJ2-7	medium-sized	TRBV10-1	14	CASSEEDSGAEQYF	TGCGCCAGCAGTGAGGAGGACTCGGGCGCCGAGCAGTACTTC
-	TRBJ2-2	few	TRBV6-1	16	CASSSNGLLNTGELFF	TGTGCCAGCAGTTCAAATGGACTACTAAACACCGGGGAGCTGTTTTTT